This T cell receptor beta chain is drawn from a study of blood T cells in healthy people across ages. With regard to this clonotype: What it binds is not known.

This CDR3 contains 14 residues. The J segment lost 1 base and the V segment lost 5 bases, leaving 4 bases of the junction unmatched. The germline CDR1 and CDR2 sequences are DFQATT and SNEGSKA (reference sequence). Findings and limits, study-wide: Both naive CD4+ cell counts and diversity were greater in long-lived donors than in aged donors. The study found TCR beta diversity correlated strongly with naive T cell percentage. Measured against age, TCR beta diversity per million T cells decreased in a roughly linear manner.

Then a second PCR, running about 6 to 11 cycles, was carried out with a sample-barcoded 5' primer and a J-beta primer mix. Each of the cDNA molecules was tagged by a template-switch adaptor with 12 random nucleotides. TCRdb itself ran the 5' RACE reads through MiXCR, one entry per CDR3 protein. The data contain roughly 720,000 distinct CDR3 sequences, 40% to 65% of them singletons. The sequence came from an elderly man in good health. The V gene is TRBV20-1, the J gene TRBJ1-5; TRBD1 matches 8 bases. The material sequenced was blood. CDR3: CSASQGASNQPQHF. Written as DNA, the CDR3 is TGCAGTGCTTCTCAGGGGGCCAGCAATCAGCCCCAGCATTTT.